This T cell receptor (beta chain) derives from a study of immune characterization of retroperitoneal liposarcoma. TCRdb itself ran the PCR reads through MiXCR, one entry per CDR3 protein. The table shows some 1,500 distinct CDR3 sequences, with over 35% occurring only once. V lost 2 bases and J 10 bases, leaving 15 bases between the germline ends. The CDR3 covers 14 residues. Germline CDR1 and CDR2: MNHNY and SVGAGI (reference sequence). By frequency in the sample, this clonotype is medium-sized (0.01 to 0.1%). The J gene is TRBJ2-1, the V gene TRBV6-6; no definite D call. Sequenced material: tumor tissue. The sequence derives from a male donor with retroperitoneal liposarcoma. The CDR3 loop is CASSYLWSSYEQFF. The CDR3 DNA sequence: TGTGCCAGCAGTTACCTGTGGAGCTCCTACGAGCAGTTCTTC.